This entry features one T cell receptor (beta chain) sequence. Its antigen has not been determined. Base-call qualities are not available, and no considerably larger clone is one nucleotide away. In the ophthalmopathy patients, disease was moderately to severely active, with a Clinical Activity Score of 3 or more, a NOSPECS grade of 4 or more, and a duration of less than 3 months. The study excluded patients with uncontrolled infections, other autoimmune diseases, pregnancy or lactation. Diagnoses were established on the basis of clinical symptoms, serum thyroxine and TRAb, thyroid ultrasound, and orbital computed tomography. PBMCs were separated from roughly 9.3 ml of fresh peripheral blood using Ficoll-Paque density gradient centrifugation. Total RNA was extracted with Trizol reagent, and quality was checked on an Agilent 2100 Bioanalyzer. This sample was included in a study of T cells in Graves' hyperthyroidism and ophthalmopathy (dated by TCRdb to between 2018 and 2020). Background on the whole study: Peripheral blood was sampled at the time of initial diagnosis, prior to any treatment. Prospective prediction of ophthalmopathy was tested in an independent validation cohort of 18 to 20 hyperthyroidism patients and roughly 16 patients who later progressed to ophthalmopathy. The study also compared thyroid tissue and blood T-cell repertoires from a handful of Graves' hyperthyroidism patients. TCR Vbeta CDR3 sequencing of 130 to 150 peripheral blood samples (over 40 ophthalmopathy, 75 or so hyperthyroidism and around 17 progressor patients) is reported in the paper. To identify TCR V-J signatures that set the groups apart, the researchers used a discovery cohort of about a hundred patients, made up of 40 to 45 with Graves' ophthalmopathy and 57 with stable Graves' hyperthyroidism. The 75 to 100 discovery patients were randomly divided into training and test sets at a 7:3 ratio. After sampling, hyperthyroidism patients received methimazole starting at 30 mg daily, and ophthalmopathy patients received high-dose intravenous methylprednisolone. The study at large found these results: No statistical method was used to set the sample size in advance, and investigators knew the group allocation. In validation, the model predicted progression to ophthalmopathy with 65% to 71% sensitivity and less than 75% specificity, a median of about 6 months before onset. In cross-validation, a model built on a 13 V-J signature told ophthalmopathy apart from stable hyperthyroidism with 85% to 90% sensitivity and roughly 81% specificity, and in testing the same model reached 80%/75%. Most expanded thyroid clonotypes (frequency above 0.001) were also found in blood, which suggests that blood repertoires may mirror thyroid immune responses.

TCR beta CDR3 regions were amplified from RNA transcripts. A first-round RT-PCR of the TCR CDR3 used the HTBI primer set with the Qiagen OneStep RT-PCR kit. Libraries were constructed in a second round of multiplex PCR, after which size selection and purification were performed. Paired-end sequencing of the libraries was performed with 100 bp reads on an Illumina HiSeq2000. Per the original workflow: SOAPnuke was used to process the raw data, with reads discarded if the reads contained adapters or uncalled bases, had a mean Phred below 15, or lacked an exact constant-primer or identifier match. COPE v1.2.5 was used to merge the high-quality paired reads, and each unique nucleotide sequence was defined as a clonotype. Clonotypes were aligned to IMGT TRBV, TRBD and TRBJ reference segments using MiTCR v1.1. Analysis was restricted to V-J combinations with a frequency above 0.0001, which covered roughly 99% of repertoires. The TCS score was defined as F50 (clonal expansion) divided by E x V (chaos), with BLOSUM62-based TCRdist calculated between CDR3 peptides within each V-J. Welch's t-statistics and random forest reduced just over 500 V-J features to 10 to 15, which were used in a naive Bayes classifier (R e1071). Clones were called with MiXCR by TCRdb after fastp trimmed the public reads at Q25, and only in-frame beta chains were retained. Identical CDR3 protein sequences are pooled into one entry, listed with their most common genes and DNA. None of the V and J calls come from the authors' own analysis; TCRdb made them. Present in this sample are over 250,000 distinct CDR3 sequences, approximately 20% of which were seen just once. 50% to 75% of the sample belongs to the ten largest clones.

The junction shows trimming of 3 bases on V and 2 bases on J, plus 11 bases between the germline ends. Sequences LNHNV (CDR1) and YYDKDF (CDR2) are obtained from the germline V gene (reference sequence). Reading from cysteine to phenylalanine, the CDR3 counts 14 amino acids. The read is trimmed to its CDR3 DNA, 42 bases read in frame from base 1. The receptor was derived from a man younger than 45 with Graves' ophthalmopathy. The rearrangement combines TRBV15 with TRBJ2-7; TRBD2 is perhaps the D gene, given 5 matching bases. Input material: blood. The CDR3: CATSRDLPTYEQYF. In nucleotide form, the sequence is TGTGCCACCAGCAGGGACTTGCCCACCTACGAGCAGTACTTC.